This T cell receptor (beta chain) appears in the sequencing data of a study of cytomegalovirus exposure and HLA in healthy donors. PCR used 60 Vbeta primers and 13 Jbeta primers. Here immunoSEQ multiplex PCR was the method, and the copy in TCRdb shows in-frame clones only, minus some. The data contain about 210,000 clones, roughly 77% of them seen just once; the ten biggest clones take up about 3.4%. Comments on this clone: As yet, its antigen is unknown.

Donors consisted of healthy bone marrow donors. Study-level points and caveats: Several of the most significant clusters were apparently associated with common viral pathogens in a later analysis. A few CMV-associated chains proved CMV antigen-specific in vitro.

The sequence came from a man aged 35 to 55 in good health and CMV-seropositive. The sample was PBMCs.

The CDR3 DNA reads as TGTGCCAGTAGTATCCAGGGGCCCTACGAGCAGTACTTC. This codes for CASSIQGPYEQYF. The chain joins TRBV19 to TRBJ2-7; D may be TRBD1 (6 bases). Per germline, CDR1 LNHDA and CDR2 SQIVND (reference sequence). Trimming removed 3 bases from V and 2 bases from J, with 8 bases in between. The CDR3 is made up of 13 amino acids.